Shown below are 28 T cell receptor beta chains from a single sample sequenced in a study of vaccination and CD4 T cells after COVID-19. Researchers used the Oncomine TCR Beta short-read assay to sequence DNA from cultured CD4+ T cells. TCRdb re-analysed the PCR reads in MiXCR, keeping a single row per CDR3 protein. The table lists fewer than 15,000 distinct CDR3 sequences, about 39% of them singletons. As to treatment: approximately 9-day PBMC culture with coronavirus spike peptide pools or control peptides (ViraFEST assay). Their antigens are not known. The sample consisted of CD4+ T cells from blood, cultured in vitro. These receptors were collected from a human donor who had recovered from COVID-19.

The sample holds a few counts of this clonotype. This chain connects TRBV5-1 to TRBJ1-5; TRBD1 matches at 7 bases. The junction had 8 bases not matched to a gene; V was cut back by 2 bases and J by 6 bases. The CDR3 totals 15 residues. CDR1 is SGHRS and CDR2 is YFSETQ in the germline V gene. This CDR3 is CASSLTGDRGQPQHF. CDR3 bases: TGCGCCAGCAGCTTAACAGGGGACCGGGGTCAGCCCCAGCATTTT.

The V call is TRBV20-1, the J call TRBJ1-2; TRBD1 agrees at 10 bases. The CDR3 loop spans 12 amino acids. Germline CDR1 is DFQATT and CDR2 is SNEGSKA (reference sequence). As DNA, the CDR3 is TGCAGCGGAGGGACAGGGGTCCGCGGCTACACCTTC. This translates into CSGGTGVRGYTF.

The chain links TRBV20-1 to TRBJ1-1; 9 nucleotides line up with TRBD1. This CDR3 contains 16 residues. J lost 2 bases, V lost 2 bases, and 9 bases had no gene match. Germline assignment: CDR1 DFQATT and CDR2 SNEGSKA (reference sequence). This chain's CDR3 is CSARSGTGRINTEAFF. The CDR3 coding sequence is TGCAGTGCTAGATCCGGGACAGGGCGCATCAACACTGAAGCTTTCTTT.

A few counts support this clonotype. The CDR3 region has the DNA TGTGCCAGTCTCATAACAGGGTCCTACGAGCAGTACTTC. It yields the protein CASLITGSYEQYF. The chain couples TRBV19 to TRBJ2-7; a possible D gene is TRBD1 (6 bases). This CDR3 spans 13 amino acids. Trimming pared 8 bases from V and 1 base from J, leaving 12 bases between. The germline CDR1 and CDR2 sequences are LNHDA and SQIVND (reference sequence).

The V call is TRBV24-1, the J call TRBJ2-1; 11 positions match TRBD2. Germline CDR1 is KGHDR and CDR2 is SFDVKD. The CDR3 is made up of 16 amino acids. Trimming cost V 9 bases and J 7 bases; bases outside gene matches: 13. DNA of the CDR3: TGTGCCACCGGGGGGATAGCGGGAGGGATGGGAAATGAGCAGTTCTTC. It yields the protein CATGGIAGGMGNEQFF.

This rearrangement joins TRBV6-5 to TRBJ1-1; D might be TRBD1 (6 bases). The germline V and J ends were trimmed by 4 bases and 1 base, with 13 bases remaining between them. The germline V gene encodes CDR1 MNHEY and CDR2 SVGAGI. The CDR3 totals 15 residues. This chain's CDR3 is CASSSEDRKNTEAFF. In DNA, the CDR3 is TGTGCCAGCAGTTCCGAGGACAGAAAGAACACTGAAGCTTTCTTT.

The rearrangement links TRBV10-1 to TRBJ2-5, with D perhaps TRBD1 or TRBD2 (6 bases each). V was cut by 3 bases and J by 6 bases, with 26 bases left in between. Germline lookup yields CDR1 WNHNN and CDR2 SYGVQD (reference sequence). The length of the CDR3 is 18 residues. The CDR3 DNA follows: TGCGCCAGCAGTGACCCTGGACCCATACAGGGAGGCGAGAAGACCCAGTACTTC. It codes for CASSDPGPIQGGEKTQYF.

The V and J genes are TRBV6-1 and TRBJ2-4; TRBD2 might be the D (5 bases). The length of the CDR3 is 14 residues. The V end was cut by 5 bases, the J end by 6 bases, with 14 bases between. Germline values: CDR1 MNHNS, CDR2 SASEGT. The CDR3 sequence: CASSPGLGSNIQYF. The CDR3 DNA sequence: TGTGCCAGCAGTCCAGGACTGGGATCAAACATTCAGTACTTC.

This clonotype has just a few counts. V and J are TRBV6-2 or TRBV6-3 and TRBJ1-1, with D perhaps TRBD1 (6 bases). Trimming cost V 6 bases and J 6 bases, with 11 bases left between them. The CDR3 runs to 12 residues. CDR1 MNHEY and CDR2 SVGEGT come from the germline V gene. Written as DNA, the CDR3 is TGTGCCAGCAGCCGCAGGGGAGCTGAAGCTTTCTTT. Protein product: CASSRRGAEAFF.

The chain employs TRBV5-1 and TRBJ2-5; a possible D gene is TRBD1 (6 bases). CDR1 is SGHRS, CDR2 YFSETQ, per germline. With 4 bases removed from V and 1 base from J, the gap between germline ends came to 17 bases. CDR3 length equals 16 residues. Here the CDR3 DNA reads TGCGCCAGCAGCCAACCCACTACAGGGAGCCAAGAGACCCAGTACTTC. Translation: CASSQPTTGSQETQYF.

The chain carries TRBV12-3 or TRBV12-4 and TRBJ1-5, with D perhaps TRBD1 (6 bases). Trimming cost V 6 bases and J 0 bases, with 12 bases left between them. The CDR3 sequence is 15 residues long. The CDR3 region has the DNA TGTGCCAGCAGAGGGGGGACGGATAGCAATCAGCCCCAGCATTTT. Translated: CASRGGTDSNQPQHF.

V gene TRBV2 combines with J gene TRBJ1-5, with 7 positions matching TRBD1. Per germline, CDR1 SNHLY and CDR2 FYNNEI. The ends lost 6 bases at V and 2 bases at J; junction bases unmatched: 7. There are 15 residues in the CDR3. This CDR3 reads CASRAGDSGNQPQHF. CDR3 DNA sequence: TGTGCCAGCAGAGCCGGGGACAGTGGCAATCAGCCCCAGCATTTT.

Only a few counts were recorded for this clonotype. The chain employs TRBV15 and TRBJ1-5; possible D gene TRBD1, 5 bases. Germline values: CDR1 LNHNV, CDR2 YYDKDF (reference sequence). The CDR3 runs 17 residues. Trimming pared 5 bases from V and 6 bases from J, leaving 23 bases between. For the CDR3, the DNA is TGTGCCACCAGCCGGGGGGACTGGGCTACGGGGACTCAGCCCCAGCATTTT. It is translated as CATSRGDWATGTQPQHF.

This clonotype was seen a handful of times. CDR3 nucleotides: TGTGCCAGCAGCCAAGTGGGGGCAGGGTCTGGCTACACCTTC. Its protein product is CASSQVGAGSGYTF. This rearrangement joins TRBV4-2 to TRBJ1-2, with a tentative D call TRBD1 (6 bases). V lost 1 base and J 7 bases, leaving 13 bases between the germline ends. Germline CDR1 and CDR2: LGHNA and YNFKEQ. The CDR3 sequence is 14 residues long.

The gene calls are TRBV18 and TRBJ1-2, with TRBD1 identical over 7 bases. Germline V lookup: CDR1 KGHSH, CDR2 LQKENI. The junction had 7 bases not matched to a gene; V was cut back by 3 bases and J by 6 bases. The CDR3 covers 14 residues. CDR3 amino acids: CASSPQAQGDGYTF. The CDR3 nucleotides read TGTGCCAGCTCACCCCAAGCCCAGGGGGATGGCTACACCTTC.

The V call is TRBV21-1, the J call TRBJ2-7; the listed D gene, TRBD1, was not tested against the DNA. TRBV21-1 has pseudogene status. The length of the CDR3 is 16 residues. The CDR3 loop reads CASSKKETGDRDEQYF. For the CDR3, the DNA is TGTGCCAGCAGCAAAAAGGAGACAGGGGACAGGGACGAGCAGTACTTC.

This clonotype has just a few counts. This chain joins TRBV20-1 and TRBJ1-1; 10 nucleotides line up with TRBD1. Germline V lookup: CDR1 DFQATT, CDR2 SNEGSKA (reference sequence). The CDR3 is 13 amino acids. Trimming took 0 bases from V and 7 from J; bases not matched to a gene: 2. The DNA for the CDR3 is TGCAGTGCTAGAGAGTGGACAGGGGGTGAAGCTTTCTTT. Protein sequence: CSAREWTGGEAFF.

The CDR3 loop is CASTQTGNGYTF. In nucleotides, the CDR3 is TGTGCCAGCACCCAGACAGGGAATGGCTACACCTTC. This chain uses TRBV6-1 with TRBJ1-2, with TRBD1 matching over 7 bases. The CDR3 spans 12 residues. The V and J ends lost 7 bases and 6 bases, in that order; junction bases with no gene match: 5. Germline loops: CDR1 MNHNS, CDR2 SASEGT.

The V call is TRBV12-3 or TRBV12-4, the J call TRBJ2-6; D remains ambiguous. CDR3 length: 13 amino acids. V lost 8 bases and J 0 bases, leaving 5 bases between the germline ends. CDR3: CASHSSGANVLTF. The DNA of the CDR3 is TGTGCCAGCCATAGCTCTGGGGCCAACGTCCTGACTTTC.

The V gene is TRBV20-1, the J gene TRBJ2-7; D assignment may be TRBD1 or TRBD2 (6 bases each). From germline, CDR1 is DFQATT and CDR2 SNEGSKA (reference sequence). V dropped 2 bases and J dropped 7 bases, with 18 bases sitting between them. This CDR3 spans 14 amino acids. The chain's CDR3 is CSARRTRGVEEQYF. CDR3 nucleotides: TGCAGTGCTAGACGAACTAGGGGGGTGGAAGAGCAGTACTTC.

The rearrangement joins TRBV29-1 to TRBJ1-1; tentatively, D is TRBD1 (5 bases). The CDR3 consists of 11 residues. Trimming took 8 bases from V and 8 from J, leaving 15 bases between them. Per the germline V gene, CDR1 is SQVTM and CDR2 is ANQGSEA. This CDR3 is CSSFRGQEAFF. The DNA for the CDR3 is TGCAGCTCCTTCCGAGGACAAGAAGCTTTCTTT.

The chain links TRBV6-1 to TRBJ2-7, with TRBD1 as a possible D gene (5 bases). Germline-derived CDR1 and CDR2 are MNHNS and SASEGT. Trimming removed 3 bases at V and 0 bases at J, with 12 bases between. CDR3 size: 15 residues. The CDR3 bases are TGTGCCAGCAGTGACCCTTTAAGGGGCTCCTACGAGCAGTACTTC. The encoded protein is CASSDPLRGSYEQYF.

This clonotype showed up just a few times. CDR3 coding DNA: TGCAGTGCCCCCCCGCGGGGGATCGGATTGACAGATACGCAGTATTTT. It codes for CSAPPRGIGLTDTQYF. The chain carries TRBV20-1 and TRBJ2-3, with 7 bases lining up with TRBD2. This CDR3 has 16 amino acids. The germline V gene has CDR1 DFQATT and CDR2 SNEGSKA (reference sequence). V shed 6 bases, J shed 3 bases, and the junction held 15 bases outside the gene matches.

This clonotype is labeled medium-sized. The chain recombines TRBV2 with TRBJ1-2, with a weak D call TRBD1 (5 bases). The CDR3 has 15 residues. Germline CDR1 is SNHLY and CDR2 is FYNNEI. V was shortened by 5 bases and J by 5 bases, with 18 bases between the two germline ends. Here the CDR3 reads CASSYGQSEVYGYTF. The CDR3 nucleotides read TGTGCCAGCAGTTATGGACAATCAGAGGTATATGGCTACACCTTC.

The CDR3 DNA follows: TGTGCCAGCAGCTTACGCCCGAGAGGCTCGGAGACCCAGTACTTC. Protein: CASSLRPRGSETQYF. The chain combines TRBV7-2 with TRBJ2-5, with D hard to call. V lost 2 bases and J 5 bases, leaving 15 bases between the germline ends. CDR1 SGHTA and CDR2 FQGNSA come from the germline V gene. The CDR3 runs to 15 residues.

CDR3 coding DNA: TGTGCCACCAGTGATGACACTAGCGGGGGGCTCGATGAGCAGTTCTTC. This translates into CATSDDTSGGLDEQFF. The chain carries TRBV24-1 and TRBJ2-1; TRBD2 agrees at 12 bases. CDR3 size: 16 residues. Germline V lookup: CDR1 KGHDR, CDR2 SFDVKD. Losses at the gene ends were 3 bases for V and 8 bases for J; bases not matched to a gene: 7.

J is TRBJ1-5 and V is TRBV2; D is ambiguous. There are 16 residues in the CDR3. V lost 5 bases to trimming and J lost 5 bases, with 19 bases between them. Germline CDR1 is SNHLY and CDR2 is FYNNEI. The CDR3 loop reads CASSKFVGYGHQPQHF. The CDR3 region has the DNA TGTGCCAGCAGTAAATTCGTCGGCTATGGGCATCAGCCCCAGCATTTT.

CDR3 sequence: CASSHMNRGAEGYTF. The CDR3 bases are TGTGCCAGCAGCCATATGAATCGGGGCGCGGAAGGCTACACCTTC. This chain connects TRBV14 to TRBJ1-2, with D possibly TRBD1 on 5 matching bases. The germline V gene has CDR1 SGHDN and CDR2 FVKESK. V lost 3 bases to trimming and J lost 8 bases, with 19 bases between them. The CDR3 length is 15 residues. Using reference TRBV14 and TRBJ1-2 for the parts outside the CDR3, the full variable domain is EAGVTQFPSHSVIEKGQTVTLRCDPISGHDNLYWYRRVMGKEIKFLLHFVKESKQDESGMPNNRFLAERTGGTYSTLKVQPAELEDSGVYFCASSHMNRGAEGYTFGSGTRLTVV.